These 20 T cell receptor beta chains share one sample of origin, sequenced in a study of shared clonotypes between healthy human individuals. Clones were read by immunoSEQ multiplex PCR, and TCRdb kept only the in-frame ones, dropping some. The sample holds over a million clones, approximately 98% seen once. Sequencing was performed on naive CD4+ T cells sorted from blood. The sample's subset: CD45RA+ positively selected. Receptors originate from a man between 25 and 39 years old in good health.

As DNA, the CDR3 is TGCGCCAGCACCCCGGGTTCGGAGACCCAGTACTTC. This sequence encodes CASTPGSETQYF. The rearrangement links TRBV10-1 to TRBJ2-5; D not certain. CDR3 length: 12 residues. Germline values: CDR1 WNHNN, CDR2 SYGVQD (reference sequence). V was trimmed by 7 bases and J by 5 bases, leaving 11 bases between them.

The chain combines TRBV7-9 with TRBJ1-2, with 11 bases that match TRBD1. The germline gives CDR1 SEHNR, CDR2 FQNEAQ (reference sequence). Trimming at V came to 0 bases and at J to 4 bases, leaving 10 bases not matched to a gene. This CDR3 is 18 amino acids long. CDR3 residues: CASSLARTGGEVSYGYTF. The DNA for the CDR3 is TGTGCCAGCAGCTTAGCGAGGACAGGGGGCGAGGTGAGCTATGGCTACACCTTC.

The chain links TRBV5-4 to TRBJ1-2; 8 bases fit TRBD1. This CDR3 is 16 amino acids long. J was trimmed by 6 bases and V by 4 bases; bases with no gene match: 14. From germline, CDR1 is SGHNT and CDR2 YYREEE (reference sequence). This CDR3 is CASSTGGLTGDDGYTF. The CDR3 DNA reads TGTGCCAGCAGCACGGGGGGCCTGACAGGGGACGATGGCTACACCTTC.

V usage is TRBV4-1 and J usage is TRBJ2-2, with D unresolved. Trimming removed 4 bases from V and 3 bases from J, with 15 bases in between. CDR3 size: 16 residues. Germline assignment: CDR1 MGHRA and CDR2 YSYEKL. CDR3 loop: CASSPSPRFDTGELFF. The CDR3 DNA reads as TGCGCCAGCAGCCCTTCGCCTAGATTCGACACCGGGGAGCTGTTTTTT.

This chain connects TRBV7-9 to TRBJ1-1; D might be TRBD1 (5 bases). V lost 8 bases to trimming and J lost 4 bases, with 14 bases between them. CDR1 SEHNR and CDR2 FQNEAQ come from the germline V gene (reference sequence). This CDR3 comprises 13 residues. The CDR3 loop reads CASSGGDGTEAFF. Here the CDR3 DNA reads TGTGCCAGCTCTGGGGGGGACGGCACTGAAGCTTTCTTT.

Worth noting for this clone: Other DNA sequences in the sample encode the same CDR3. This chain uses TRBV28 with TRBJ2-6; no definite D call. Per germline, CDR1 MDHEN and CDR2 SYDVKM. V was clipped by 2 bases and J by 1 base, with 6 bases between them. This CDR3 spans 15 amino acids. The CDR3 region has the DNA TGTGCCAGCAGTTTACTGGGTTCTGGGGCCAACGTCCTGACTTTC. Its translation: CASSLLGSGANVLTF.

For the CDR3, the DNA is TGTGCCAGCAGCCGAGCCGCGAGCTACGAGCAGTACTTC. It translates to CASSRAASYEQYF. The gene calls are TRBV27 and TRBJ2-7, with D uncertain. The V end lost 6 bases, the J end lost 3 bases, and 12 bases lay between the germline ends. The CDR3 spans 13 residues. Germline-derived CDR1 and CDR2 are MNHEY and SMNVEV (reference sequence).

CDR3 nucleotides: TGTGCCAGCAGGCCAGGTGATCAGCCCCAGCATTTT. Translation: CASRPGDQPQHF. The V and J genes are TRBV28 and TRBJ1-5; D is undetermined. V was cut by 6 bases and J by 5 bases, with 8 bases left in between. CDR3 length equals 12 residues. From germline, CDR1 is MDHEN and CDR2 SYDVKM.

This chain joins TRBV28 and TRBJ2-3; D unresolved. The CDR3 extends over 13 amino acids. CDR1 is MDHEN and CDR2 is SYDVKM in the germline V gene. With 2 bases removed from V and 5 bases from J, the gap between germline ends came to 8 bases. The CDR3 loop reads CASSLLSVDTQYF. The DNA of the CDR3 is TGTGCCAGCAGTTTACTTTCTGTAGATACGCAGTATTTT. Combining the CDR3 with reference TRBV28 and TRBJ2-3 gives the whole variable domain DVKVTQSSRYLVKRTGEKVFLECVQDMDHENMFWYRQDPGLGLRLIYFSYDVKMKEKGDIPEGYSVSREKKERFSLILESASTNQTSMYLCASSLLSVDTQYFGPGTRLTVL.

The genes are TRBV15 and TRBJ2-5, with TRBD1 matching 8 bases. V gave up 2 bases and J gave up 3 bases; unmatched junction bases: 5. The CDR3 has 15 residues. The germline CDR1 and CDR2 sequences are LNHNV and YYDKDF (reference sequence). Here the CDR3 reads CATSRTPGGEETQYF. The DNA of the CDR3 is TGTGCCACCAGCAGAACTCCAGGGGGCGAAGAGACCCAGTACTTC.

V gene TRBV7-2 combines with J gene TRBJ1-1, with D possibly being TRBD1 (5 bases). CDR1 is SGHTA and CDR2 is FQGNSA in the germline V gene. V was shortened by 5 bases and J by 6 bases, with 13 bases between the two germline ends. The CDR3 is made up of 13 amino acids. The CDR3 coding sequence is TGTGCCAGCAGCCTTGGGACCCGATCTGAAGCTTTCTTT. Translation gives CASSLGTRSEAFF.

This chain uses TRBV13 with TRBJ2-7; a weak D match, TRBD1 (6 bases). Between the trimmed V and J ends, which lost 5 bases and 0 bases, there was a span of 17 bases. The germline V gene has CDR1 PRHDT and CDR2 FYEKMQ (reference sequence). The CDR3 runs to 16 residues. CDR3 nucleotides: TGTGCCAGCAGCGTGGTTGGGACACCTCTCTCCTACGAGCAGTACTTC. Protein: CASSVVGTPLSYEQYF.

This chain links TRBV7-3 with TRBJ2-3; D is uncertain. Germline-derived CDR1 and CDR2 are SGHTA and FQGTGA. There are 14 residues in the CDR3. V dropped 5 bases and J dropped 1 base, with 10 bases sitting between them. The CDR3 loop reads CASSLRPGTDTQYF. CDR3 nucleotide sequence: TGTGCCAGCAGCCTAAGGCCGGGCACAGATACGCAGTATTTT.

The chain combines TRBV18 with TRBJ1-4, with no clear D. The V and J ends lost 4 bases and 3 bases respectively, with 15 bases between them. Germline V gene lookup returns CDR1 KGHSH and CDR2 LQKENI. The CDR3 has 16 amino acids. The CDR3 DNA sequence: TGTGCCAGCTCACTCCTTCCCGGTTTGGCTAATGAAAAACTGTTTTTT. Protein: CASSLLPGLANEKLFF. The full variable domain, with the rest looked up from reference TRBV18 and TRBJ1-4, is NAGVMQNPRHLVRRRGQEARLRCSPMKGHSHVYWYRQLPEEGLKFMVYLQKENIIDESGMPKERFSAEFPKEGPSILRIQQVVRGDSAAYFCASSLLPGLANEKLFFGSGTQLSVL.

V is TRBV11-2 and J is TRBJ1-4, with D hard to call. V was clipped by 5 bases and J by 6 bases, with 13 bases between them. The CDR3 covers 14 residues. CDR1 and CDR2 (germline): SGHAT, FQNNGV. The CDR3 DNA reads TGTGCCAGCAGCCGAAGTCCTAATTATGAAAAACTGTTTTTT. Its protein is CASSRSPNYEKLFF.

This clone was seen once. The V and J genes are TRBV4-3 and TRBJ2-2, with D hard to call. Germline V gene data show CDR1 as LGHNA and CDR2 as YSLEER. The CDR3 covers 14 residues. Between the trimmed V and J ends, which lost 6 bases and 0 bases, there was a span of 8 bases. The CDR3 region has the DNA TGCGCCAGCAGACAACAGTCGAACACCGGGGAGCTGTTTTTT. It codes for CASRQQSNTGELFF.

The chain employs TRBV5-6 and TRBJ1-1; 9 nucleotides align to TRBD1. This CDR3 is built from 18 residues. Germline CDR1 is SGHDT and CDR2 is YYEEEE. With 0 bases clipped from V and 0 bases from J, the junction kept 9 bases outside the gene matches. The CDR3 reads CASSLAGTGNAMNTEAFF. The CDR3, as DNA: TGTGCCAGCAGCTTGGCGGGGACAGGGAATGCAATGAACACTGAAGCTTTCTTT.

This rearrangement joins TRBV9 to TRBJ2-1; the match to TRBD1 covers 7 bases. V was clipped by 0 bases and J by 3 bases; unmatched bases: 9. The CDR3 runs 17 residues. Germline CDR1 SGDLS, CDR2 YYNGEE. The CDR3 sequence: CASSVEARDSIYNEQFF. CDR3 DNA sequence: TGTGCCAGCAGCGTAGAGGCACGGGACAGTATCTACAATGAGCAGTTCTTC. The full variable domain, its missing parts supplied by reference TRBV9 and TRBJ2-1, is DSGVTQTPKHLITATGQRVTLRCSPRSGDLSVYWYQQSLDQGLQFLIQYYNGEERAKGNILERFSAQQFPDLHSELNLSSLELGDSALYFCASSVEARDSIYNEQFFGPGTRLTVL.

The chain couples TRBV2 to TRBJ2-7; no reliable D call. The CDR3 runs 14 residues. V shed 4 bases and J shed 0 bases, with 10 bases lying between them. CDR1 is SNHLY and CDR2 is FYNNEI in the germline V gene. CDR3 amino acids: CASSAEESSYEQYF. For the CDR3, the DNA is TGTGCCAGCAGTGCCGAGGAGAGCTCCTACGAGCAGTACTTC.

The rearrangement links TRBV6-4 to TRBJ2-5; 8 bases fit TRBD2. V was clipped by 6 bases and J by 2 bases; unmatched bases: 8. The CDR3 sequence is 15 residues long. From germline, CDR1 is MRHNA and CDR2 SNTAGT. In DNA, the CDR3 is TGTGCCAGCAGCGCCCGAAGCGGGGGACAAGAGACCCAGTACTTC. It is translated as CASSARSGGQETQYF.